The 19 T cell receptor beta chains given below trace back to one sample, sequenced in a study of T cells after yellow fever vaccination. TCRdb reprocessed the 5' RACE reads with MiXCR, giving one entry per CDR3 protein. The sample has 250,000 to 350,000 distinct CDR3 sequences, 8.7% seen once. The sample in question was CD4+ T cells sorted from PBMCs, obtained 5 days after the yellow fever booster vaccination. The receptors here all came from a man aged 18-30 years who received the YFV17D yellow fever vaccine.

This clonotype has a count of ten or more. The chain employs TRBV6-1 and TRBJ2-3; D not certain. The CDR3 covers 13 residues. Trimming took 0 bases from V and 3 from J, leaving 4 bases between them. Germline lookup yields CDR1 MNHNS and CDR2 SASEGT. This CDR3 reads CASSEAGTDTQYF. The CDR3 coding sequence is TGTGCCAGCAGTGAAGCAGGAACAGATACGCAGTATTTT.

This clonotype showed up many times. The chain has TRBV7-2 and TRBJ2-3, with 8 bases that match TRBD2. The trim removed 6 bases at V and 6 bases at J, leaving 8 bases unmatched. Germline V lookup: CDR1 SGHTA, CDR2 FQGNSA. The CDR3 loop spans 14 amino acids. This CDR3 reads CASSSGVAGDTQYF. In DNA, the CDR3 is TGTGCCAGCAGTAGCGGAGTAGCGGGGGATACGCAGTATTTT.

In its sample, this clonotype was seen many times. The rearrangement links TRBV19 to TRBJ1-1, with a tentative D call TRBD1 (5 bases). The CDR3 is made up of 16 amino acids. The V gene lost 7 bases and the J gene lost 4 bases, with 22 bases spanning the gap. Looked up from germline, CDR1 is LNHDA and CDR2 is SQIVND (reference sequence). The CDR3 bases are TGTGCCAGTAACTCAGAGGGGATCGGGCTACCCACTGAAGCTTTCTTT. Protein product: CASNSEGIGLPTEAFF.

This clonotype has at least ten counts. V gene TRBV11-2 combines with J gene TRBJ1-5; no clear D gene. The CDR3 loop spans 14 amino acids. CDR1 SGHAT and CDR2 FQNNGV come from the germline V gene. Trimming shortened V by 0 bases and J by 3 bases, and 6 bases separated the two germline ends. For the CDR3, the DNA is TGTGCCAGCAGCTTAGAGCGCGTCAATCAGCCCCAGCATTTT. This translates into CASSLERVNQPQHF.

V usage is TRBV7-2 and J usage is TRBJ2-4; a weak D match, TRBD2 (5 bases). The germline gives CDR1 SGHTA, CDR2 FQGNSA. The germline V and J ends were trimmed by 5 bases and 6 bases, with 8 bases remaining between them. The CDR3 totals 12 residues. Written as DNA, the CDR3 is TGTGCCAGCAGCCCCGCGGGAAACATTCAGTACTTC. It yields the protein CASSPAGNIQYF. Full variable domain (rest looked up from reference TRBV7-2 and TRBJ2-4): GAGVSQSPSNKVTEKGKDVELRCDPISGHTALYWYRQSLGQGLEFLIYFQGNSAPDKSGLPSDRFSAERTGGSVSTLTIQRTQQEDSAVYLCASSPAGNIQYFGAGTRLSVL.

This clonotype has just a few counts. The rearrangement joins TRBV12-3 or TRBV12-4 to TRBJ2-7; 7 bases are a match to TRBD2. The CDR3 has 13 residues. V lost 6 bases, J lost 5 bases, and 7 bases stayed unmatched. CDR3 coding DNA: TGTGCCAGCAGCATCCTGGGAGGGGACGAGCAGTACTTC. Encoded protein: CASSILGGDEQYF.

Ten or more counts support this clonotype. J is TRBJ1-2 and V is TRBV30; possibly TRBD1 for D (6 bases). V was pared by 2 bases and J by 2 bases, with 15 bases between. Germline CDR1 GTSNPN, CDR2 SVGIG (reference sequence). The CDR3 sequence is 15 residues long. The CDR3 loop reads CAWSRAGGSNYGYTF. CDR3 in DNA: TGTGCCTGGAGTCGGGCGGGGGGCTCGAACTATGGCTACACCTTC.

This clonotype was observed many times. The chain links TRBV5-1 to TRBJ2-3; 11 nucleotides line up with TRBD2. This CDR3 is built from 16 residues. The ends lost 0 bases at V and 2 bases at J; junction bases unmatched: 2. Germline CDR1 is SGHRS and CDR2 is YFSETQ. The CDR3 spells CASSLALAGDTDTQYF. The CDR3 coding sequence is TGCGCCAGCAGCTTGGCACTAGCGGGGGACACAGATACGCAGTATTTT.

This clonotype was recorded at least ten times. The chain recombines TRBV12-3 or TRBV12-4 with TRBJ1-2, with D tentatively TRBD1 (5 bases). There are 11 residues in the CDR3. Trimming cost V 3 bases and J 8 bases, with 7 bases left between them. The CDR3 loop reads CASSFGGGYTF. The CDR3 DNA reads as TGTGCCAGCAGTTTTGGGGGAGGCTACACCTTC.

This clonotype has just a few counts. J is TRBJ1-3 and V is TRBV25-1, with 8 bases matching TRBD1. The V segment lost 4 bases and the J segment 7 bases; nucleotides outside the gene matches: 9. Looked up from germline, CDR1 is MGHDK and CDR2 is SYGVNS. The length of the CDR3 is 15 residues. The CDR3 sequence: CASSGGTGPRNTIYF. The CDR3 nucleotides are TGTGCCAGCAGTGGGGGGACAGGCCCCCGTAACACCATATATTTT. The entire variable domain, with the rest obtained from reference TRBV25-1 and TRBJ1-3, is as follows: EADIYQTPRYLVIGTGKKITLECSQTMGHDKMYWYQQDPGMELHLIHYSYGVNSTEKGDLSSESTVSRIRTEHFPLTLESARPSHTSQYLCASSGGTGPRNTIYFGEGSWLTVV.

This clonotype has a handful of counts. This sequence joins TRBV4-3 and TRBJ2-1, with 14 bases lining up with TRBD2. Germline CDR1 is LGHNA and CDR2 is YSLEER. Unmatched junction bases numbered 6, after V lost 0 bases and J lost 8 bases. CDR3 length: 17 residues. The CDR3 DNA is TGCGCCAGCAGCCAAGAGGCGACTAGCGGGGGGGCCTATGAGCAGTTCTTC. Amino acid sequence: CASSQEATSGGAYEQFF.

The rearrangement joins TRBV5-1 to TRBJ1-4; D ambiguous. V lost 2 bases to trimming and J lost 8 bases, with 10 bases between them. This CDR3 region has 13 residues. Germline CDR1 and CDR2: SGHRS and YFSETQ. The CDR3 protein is CASSFPEREKLFF. CDR3 DNA sequence: TGCGCCAGCAGCTTCCCGGAGCGGGAAAAACTGTTTTTT.

This clonotype was counted a few times. The chain links TRBV9 to TRBJ1-2; D call uncertain. This CDR3 spans 14 amino acids. V dropped 0 bases and J dropped 6 bases, with 12 bases sitting between them. The germline V gene encodes CDR1 SGDLS and CDR2 YYNGEE. The CDR3 loop is CASSVGGGVDGYTF. The CDR3 DNA reads as TGTGCCAGCAGCGTAGGGGGTGGGGTGGATGGCTACACCTTC.

This chain uses TRBV11-2 with TRBJ1-2, with 8 bases fitting TRBD1. The J segment lost 8 bases and the V segment lost 4 bases, leaving 18 bases of the junction unmatched. The CDR3 loop spans 17 amino acids. Germline V CDR1 and CDR2: SGHAT, FQNNGV. CDR3 protein: CASSSPLGGRGRRGYTF. Here the CDR3 DNA reads TGTGCCAGCAGCTCACCCCTTGGAGGCAGGGGGCGGAGAGGCTACACCTTC. The entire variable domain, with the rest obtained from reference TRBV11-2 and TRBJ1-2, is as follows: EAGVAQSPRYKIIEKRQSVAFWCNPISGHATLYWYQQILGQGPKLLIQFQNNGVVDDSQLPKDRFSAERLKGVDSTLKIQPAKLEDSAVYLCASSSPLGGRGRRGYTFGSGTRLTVV.

This clonotype has at least ten counts. The J gene is TRBJ1-2, the V gene TRBV5-5, with D uncertain. The CDR3 has 15 amino acids. CDR1 is SGHKS and CDR2 is YYEKEE in the germline V gene (reference sequence). V lost 0 bases and J lost 0, with 9 bases in between. For the CDR3, the DNA is TGTGCCAGCAGCTTGGGTATCGGCACTAACTATGGCTACACCTTC. Protein product: CASSLGIGTNYGYTF.

Regarding this clonotype: The junction and the germline gene differ at one end; a read error may be behind it. The rearrangement uses TRBV11-2 and TRBJ1-6; tentatively, D is TRBD1 (6 bases). Germline V lookup: CDR1 SGHAT, CDR2 FQNNGV. This CDR3 has 14 residues. CDR3 DNA: TGTGCCAGCAGCCCATTAGGGGGGCTTTCACCTCTCCACTTT. Translation gives CASSPLGGLSPLHF.

The V gene is TRBV6-4, the J gene TRBJ2-7; 7 bases align to TRBD1. CDR1 is MRHNA and CDR2 is SNTAGT in the germline V gene. The CDR3 length is 10 residues. CDR3 sequence: CASTYDRVDV. The DNA of the CDR3 is TGTGCCAGCACCTACGACAGGGTGGACGTC.

In DNA form, the CDR3 reads TGTGCCAGCAGCCCTCGTCATAGGATTAAGGCTTTCTTT. This encodes CASSPRHRIKAFF. V usage is TRBV7-2 and J usage is TRBJ1-1; D ambiguous. Trimming shortened V by 5 bases and J by 11 bases, and 18 bases separated the two germline ends. CDR1 and CDR2 from the germline V gene are SGHTA and FQGNSA. CDR3 length: 13 amino acids. The full variable domain, its missing parts supplied by reference TRBV7-2 and TRBJ1-1, is GAGVSQSPSNKVTEKGKDVELRCDPISGHTALYWYRQSLGQGLEFLIYFQGNSAPDKSGLPSDRFSAERTGGSVSTLTIQRTQQEDSAVYLCASSPRHRIKAFFGQGTRLTVV.

The chain combines TRBV4-1 with TRBJ2-4; tentative D call: TRBD1 (5 bases). The CDR3 totals 17 residues. The germline CDR1 and CDR2 sequences are MGHRA and YSYEKL. Trimming stripped 4 bases from V and 0 bases from J, with 16 bases between. This CDR3 is CASSRPGMGLAKNIQYF. The CDR3 nucleotides are TGCGCCAGCAGCCGACCAGGGATGGGGCTAGCCAAAAACATTCAGTACTTC.